This T cell receptor (beta chain) was obtained from a study of beta chain features in type 1 diabetes. Regarding the study as a whole: TCRB CDR3s from Type 1 diabetes patients were moderately but significantly shorter in all four CD4+ subsets. Insertion counts at VDJ junctions were lower in type 1 diabetes patients, who also showed more deletions there. Cells expressing TCR highly could be over-represented by cDNA sequencing.

The isolated RNA, all of it, was reverse transcribed, so expressed TCRB transcripts were what got sequenced. Stem cell-like memory T cell samples averaged approximately 940,000 immunoSEQ reads each. Some clones are missing from TCRdb's copy, which holds only in-frame ones; the method was immunoSEQ multiplex PCR. The sample holds some 14,000 clones, about two thirds seen once. Germline loops: CDR1 LGHNA, CDR2 YNFKEQ. The CDR3 is 17 residues long. V shed 0 bases, J shed 5 bases, and the junction held 10 bases outside the gene matches. A remark on this clone: The antigen remains undetermined.

The chain couples TRBV4-2 to TRBJ2-3; 8 bases agree with TRBD2. The receptor was derived from a woman aged 18-35 years with type 1 diabetes. Sequences were obtained from stem cell memory CD4+ T cells from blood. This CDR3 reads CASSQDGAGGHEDTQYF. The CDR3 DNA follows: TGTGCCAGCAGCCAAGATGGGGCGGGAGGTCATGAAGATACGCAGTATTTT.